A single sample is the source of the 13 T cell receptor beta chains below, sequenced in a study of OX40 agonist ivuxolimab in advanced cancers. Assay: immunoSEQ multiplex PCR; the TCRdb copy retains only in-frame clones and omits some. Of about 65,000 clones listed, about nine tenths are singletons. Sequenced material: CD4+ or CD8+ T cells sorted from blood, taken in a trial of the OX40 agonist ivuxolimab. These receptors were taken from an adult with an advanced solid tumor such as melanoma, head and neck, liver or kidney cancer.

V gene TRBV9 combines with J gene TRBJ2-1, with 7 bases matching TRBD1. The V and J ends lost 3 bases and 4 bases, in that order; junction bases with no gene match: 10. Germline CDR1 reads SGDLS; CDR2 reads YYNGEE. The CDR3 sequence is 16 residues long. Here the CDR3 reads CASSAQGQWRYNEQFF. The CDR3 DNA follows: TGTGCCAGCAGCGCCCAGGGACAGTGGAGATACAATGAGCAGTTCTTC.

The sample holds one count of this clone. The rearrangement uses TRBV19 and TRBJ2-7; D assignment may be TRBD1 or TRBD2 (5 bases each). CDR3 length: 14 residues. The V end lost 3 bases, the J end lost 4 bases, and 13 bases lay between the germline ends. Germline assignment: CDR1 LNHDA and CDR2 SQIVND (reference sequence). The CDR3 DNA follows: TGTGCCAGTAGTATCGAGGGGCAGATATACGAGCAGTACTTC. This encodes CASSIEGQIYEQYF.

Only a few counts were recorded for this clone. The chain uses TRBV5-4 and TRBJ2-5; the D gene is possibly TRBD2 (5 bases). The ends were cut back, 3 bases at V and 5 bases at J, with 11 bases in the middle. The length of the CDR3 is 13 residues. The germline CDR1 and CDR2 sequences are SGHNT and YYREEE (reference sequence). The chain's CDR3 is CASSSPRDETQYF. Written as DNA, the CDR3 is TGTGCCAGCAGCTCACCGAGGGATGAGACCCAGTACTTC.

The chain has TRBV5-4 and TRBJ1-4; D is unclear. Germline CDR1 reads SGHNT; CDR2 reads YYREEE (reference sequence). The CDR3 runs 18 residues. The ends were cut back, 4 bases at V and 7 bases at J, with 26 bases in the middle. The CDR3 coding sequence is TGTGCCAGCAGCCGCTACGGTTCGGGTACTACTCGGACTGAAAAACTGTTTTTT. Translation: CASSRYGSGTTRTEKLFF. The variable domain in full, with the rest retrieved from reference TRBV5-4 and TRBJ1-4, is ETGVTQSPTHLIKTRGQQVTLRCSSQSGHNTVSWYQQALGQGPQFIFQYYREEENGRGNFPPRFSGLQFPNYSSELNVNALELDDSALYLCASSRYGSGTTRTEKLFFGSGTQLSVL.

The chain carries TRBV7-6 and TRBJ2-7; 11 bases are shared with TRBD1. The CDR3 runs 17 residues. The V segment lost 1 base and the J segment 4 bases; nucleotides outside the gene matches: 9. Germline V gives CDR1 SGHVS, CDR2 FNYEAQ. This chain's CDR3 is CASSLGAGTGGYYEQYF. The DNA for the CDR3 is TGTGCCAGCAGCTTAGGGGCCGGGACAGGGGGTTATTACGAGCAGTACTTC.

This chain joins TRBV5-8 and TRBJ1-5; D is possibly TRBD1 (5 bases). The V end was cut by 2 bases, the J end by 7 bases, with 7 bases between. CDR1 and CDR2 (germline): SGHTS, YDEGEE. This CDR3 comprises 12 residues. This chain's CDR3 is CASSFRDQPQHF. The CDR3 DNA is TGTGCCAGCAGCTTCAGGGACCAGCCCCAGCATTTT.

The chain recombines TRBV6-1 with TRBJ1-2, with D perhaps matching TRBD1 (6 bases). CDR3 size: 14 residues. Trimming stripped 3 bases from V and 7 bases from J, with 15 bases between. CDR1 and CDR2 from the germline V gene are MNHNS and SASEGT. This CDR3 reads CASSDQGPTSGYTF. The CDR3 nucleotides are TGTGCCAGCAGTGACCAGGGGCCAACTAGTGGCTACACCTTC.

This chain joins TRBV5-1 and TRBJ1-1; tentative D call: TRBD1 (5 bases). Germline lookup yields CDR1 SGHRS and CDR2 YFSETQ. Trimming removed 3 bases from V and 2 bases from J, with 11 bases in between. The CDR3 contains 14 residues. The CDR3 DNA sequence: TGCGCCAGCAGCTGGGGGGACTTAAACACTGAAGCTTTCTTT. As protein: CASSWGDLNTEAFF.

Concerning this clone itself: The sample carries other DNA sequences with the same CDR3. The gene calls are TRBV4-2 and TRBJ2-5; 11 nucleotides line up with TRBD2. Trimming removed 0 bases from V and 7 bases from J; junction bases left unmatched: 4. Germline lookup yields CDR1 LGHNA and CDR2 YNFKEQ. CDR3 size: 15 residues. CDR3 sequence: CASSQEGTSGGTQYF. The DNA for the CDR3 is TGTGCCAGCAGCCAAGAAGGAACTAGCGGGGGGACCCAGTACTTC.

The chain employs TRBV7-8 and TRBJ2-7; 9 positions match TRBD1. Germline CDR1 and CDR2: SGHVS and FQNEAQ. Germline trimming cut 3 bases from V and 0 bases from J; bases unmatched to any gene: 18. This CDR3 spans 20 amino acids. Here the CDR3 reads CASSFIKATGGLLGSYEQYF. The CDR3 region has the DNA TGTGCCAGCAGCTTTATAAAGGCGACAGGGGGATTGTTGGGCTCCTACGAGCAGTACTTC.

This chain links TRBV9 with TRBJ2-1; D unclear. V gave up 3 bases and J gave up 5 bases, with 9 bases separating them. The CDR3 has 13 amino acids. Looked up from germline, CDR1 is SGDLS and CDR2 is YYNGEE. CDR3 nucleotide sequence: TGTGCCAGCAGCGCGCCGTCCAACAATGAGCAGTTCTTC. Translated: CASSAPSNNEQFF.

This clone was detected a few times. The V gene is TRBV6-5, the J gene TRBJ2-7, with 8 bases aligning to TRBD1. The V gene's germline CDR1 is MNHEY and CDR2 SVGAGI. There are 15 residues in the CDR3. The J segment lost 2 bases and the V segment lost 0 bases, leaving 3 bases of the junction unmatched. The CDR3 spells CASSYSRQGTYEQYF. In DNA, the CDR3 is TGTGCCAGCAGTTACTCGAGACAGGGGACCTACGAGCAGTACTTC.

The chain uses TRBV10-3 and TRBJ1-3, with 10 bases lining up with TRBD1. From germline, CDR1 is ENHRY and CDR2 SYGVKD. Trimming cost V 4 bases and J 2 bases; bases outside gene matches: 8. The CDR3 is 17 residues long. The CDR3 protein is CAISAQTGGATGNTIYF. The CDR3 nucleotides read TGTGCCATCAGTGCCCAGACAGGGGGCGCGACTGGAAACACCATATATTTT.